The sequence of this T cell receptor (beta chain) was determined in a study of graft-versus-host responses after intestinal transplantation. Note on this clone: What it binds is not known.

TCRdb's table, derived via immunoSEQ multiplex PCR, lists solely in-frame clones and lacks some. This table holds tens of thousands of clones, 82% found once. The clonotype comes from a human donor who was the organ donor for an intestinal transplant. The sample here was unstimulated CD8+ T cells sorted from spleen or lymph node cells, taken before transplant.

CDR3: CASSSYEVTATFYEQYF. CDR3 bases: TGTGCCAGCAGCTCTTACGAAGTGACAGCTACCTTCTACGAGCAGTACTTC. This sequence joins TRBV7-8 and TRBJ2-7, with D perhaps matching TRBD1 (5 bases). V lost 4 bases, J lost 3 bases, and 22 bases lay in between. The length of the CDR3 is 17 residues. CDR1 and CDR2 (germline): SGHVS, FQNEAQ.